One and the same sample provided the 7 T cell receptor beta chains below, sequenced in a study of cytomegalovirus exposure and HLA in healthy donors. The method was immunoSEQ multiplex PCR; TCRdb's version includes in-frame clones alone and lacks a portion of them. This sample has around 60,000 clones, with less than 96% found just once. The material sequenced was PBMCs. These receptors all come from a woman aged 18-29 years in good health and CMV-seronegative.

V usage is TRBV4-3 and J usage is TRBJ1-5, with no clear D. CDR1 and CDR2 (germline): LGHNA, YSLEER. Trimming took 0 bases from V and 2 from J, leaving 11 bases between them. CDR3 length: 16 residues. In DNA, the CDR3 is TGCGCCAGCAGCCAAGATTGGCCCGGGGGCAATCAGCCCCAGCATTTT. Its protein is CASSQDWPGGNQPQHF.

The rearrangement uses TRBV6-5 and TRBJ1-2, with a tentative D call TRBD1 (6 bases). Trimming stripped 5 bases from V and 4 bases from J, with 17 bases between. The CDR3 runs to 15 residues. CDR1 is MNHEY, CDR2 SVGAGI, per germline. CDR3 loop: CASSPLGGLGYGYTF. The CDR3 nucleotides are TGTGCCAGCAGTCCGTTGGGGGGGCTGGGCTATGGCTACACCTTC.

The V call is TRBV5-6, the J call TRBJ2-1; TRBD1 is a possible D gene (6 bases). V was trimmed by 1 base and J by 12 bases, leaving 20 bases between them. CDR1 SGHDT and CDR2 YYEEEE come from the germline V gene. CDR3 length: 15 residues. The CDR3 coding sequence is TGTGCCAGCAGCTTGCAGGGGTCTAGTGTTTCTAGGCAGTTCTTC. Protein: CASSLQGSSVSRQFF.

J is TRBJ1-2 and V is TRBV7-9, with TRBD1 matching over 12 bases. The CDR3 extends over 16 amino acids. V shed 5 bases and J 3 bases; nucleotides not matched to a gene: 7. Germline V gene data show CDR1 as SEHNR and CDR2 as FQNEAQ (reference sequence). The CDR3 loop reads CASSPRDRGRYYGYTF. CDR3 DNA sequence: TGTGCCAGCAGCCCCCGGGACAGGGGGCGTTACTATGGCTACACCTTC.

The J gene is TRBJ1-2, the V gene TRBV7-9; 7 nucleotides line up with TRBD1. V was clipped by 7 bases and J by 7 bases; unmatched bases: 12. The CDR3 is 14 amino acids. Germline CDR1 reads SEHNR; CDR2 reads FQNEAQ (reference sequence). This CDR3 reads CASTPTGRYGGYTF. In nucleotides, the CDR3 is TGTGCCAGCACCCCGACAGGGAGGTATGGTGGCTACACCTTC. Full variable domain (remainder filled in from reference TRBV7-9 and TRBJ1-2): DTGVSQNPRHKITKRGQNVTFRCDPISEHNRLYWYRQTLGQGPEFLTYFQNEAQLEKSRLLSDRFSAERPKGSFSTLEIQRTEQGDSAMYLCASTPTGRYGGYTFGSGTRLTVV.

The chain combines TRBV25-1 with TRBJ1-1; 12 bases agree with TRBD1. Germline V gives CDR1 MGHDK, CDR2 SYGVNS. V trimming: 5 bases; J trimming: 4 bases; junction bases outside the gene matches: 14. The CDR3 covers 18 residues. CDR3 in amino acids: CASSLEGDRGLAGTEAFF. The CDR3 nucleotides read TGTGCCAGCAGTCTCGAAGGGGACAGGGGGCTCGCAGGCACTGAAGCTTTCTTT.

V usage is TRBV28 and J usage is TRBJ1-1; 7 nucleotides line up with TRBD1. V lost 6 bases to trimming and J lost 3 bases; unmatched junction nucleotides: 10. Germline CDR1 is MDHEN and CDR2 is SYDVKM. This CDR3 has 15 residues. The CDR3 nucleotides read TGTGCCAGCAGAAGTGACAGGGAGAAGGACACTGAAGCTTTCTTT. It encodes CASRSDREKDTEAFF.